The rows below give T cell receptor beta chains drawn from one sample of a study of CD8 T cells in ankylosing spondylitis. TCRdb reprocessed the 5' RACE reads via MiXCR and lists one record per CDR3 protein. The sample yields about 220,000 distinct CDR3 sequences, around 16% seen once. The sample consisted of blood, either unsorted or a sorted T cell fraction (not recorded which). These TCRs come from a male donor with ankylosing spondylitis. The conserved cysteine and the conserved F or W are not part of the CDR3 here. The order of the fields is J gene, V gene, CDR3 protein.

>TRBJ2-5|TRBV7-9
ASSPRSAGQETQY
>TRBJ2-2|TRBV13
ASSLAPDRELF
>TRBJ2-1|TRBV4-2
ASSQDLGGYEQF
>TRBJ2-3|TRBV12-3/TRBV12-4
ASSTDRYTDTQY
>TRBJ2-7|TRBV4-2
ASSPLAVSSYEQY
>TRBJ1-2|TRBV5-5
ASTGTPNYGYT
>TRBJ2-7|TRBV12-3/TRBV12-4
ASRGILAYEQY
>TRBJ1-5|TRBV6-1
ASSESKYNQPQH
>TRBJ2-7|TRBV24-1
ATSDFPGSEQY
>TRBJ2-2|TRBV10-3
AIRPDTGELF
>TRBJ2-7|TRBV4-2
ASSQVPSYEQY
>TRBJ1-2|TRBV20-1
SAPGGFSLYYGYT
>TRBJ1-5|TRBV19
ASSYLPKGNQPQH
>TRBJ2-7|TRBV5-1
ASSLAGQPSEQY
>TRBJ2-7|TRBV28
ASSLYGGLPNYEQY
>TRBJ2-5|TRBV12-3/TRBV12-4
ASSLGGLETQY
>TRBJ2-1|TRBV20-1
SARGWDNEQF
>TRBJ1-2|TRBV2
ASSQGRASDGYT
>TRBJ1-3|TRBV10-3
AISELGLSGNTIY
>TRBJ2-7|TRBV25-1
ASSVTSAGEQY
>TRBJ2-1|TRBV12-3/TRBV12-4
AAGSGHEQF
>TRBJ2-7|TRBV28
ASSPHRVSSGEQY
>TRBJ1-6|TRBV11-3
ASSLGSGNNSPLH
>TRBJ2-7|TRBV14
ASSQGVLLKGPYEQY
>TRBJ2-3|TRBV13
ASSFDNRVYTQY
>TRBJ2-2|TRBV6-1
ASSEFKGGTGELF
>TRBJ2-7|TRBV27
ASSFGAGVYEQY
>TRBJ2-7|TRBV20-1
SASGISYEQY
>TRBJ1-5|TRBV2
ASSEGFQPQH
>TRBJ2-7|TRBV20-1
SARGRLAGGLVVEQY
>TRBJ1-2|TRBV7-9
ASSLGRTNYGYT
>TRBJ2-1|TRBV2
ASVMRGNEQF
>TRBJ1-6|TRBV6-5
ASSYAGGTLH
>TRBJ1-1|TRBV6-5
ASSLTGGQNTEAF
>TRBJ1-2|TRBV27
ASSYNLASGYT
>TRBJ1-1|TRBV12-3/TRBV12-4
ASSLTGSDTEAF
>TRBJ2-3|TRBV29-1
SVVLAGEADTQY
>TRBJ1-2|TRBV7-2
ASSLDGTPYGYT
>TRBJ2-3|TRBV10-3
AISVGTSGTDTQY
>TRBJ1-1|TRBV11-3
ASSYPGVVNTEAF
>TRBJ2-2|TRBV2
ASNWGAGTGELF
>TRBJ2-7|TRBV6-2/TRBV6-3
ASSYLGHYEQY
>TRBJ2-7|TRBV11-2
ASSWDRTYEQY
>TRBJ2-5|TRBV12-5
ASGFSSETQY
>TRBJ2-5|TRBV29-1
SVPGVYQETQY
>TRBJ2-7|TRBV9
ASSVALAGTNYEQY
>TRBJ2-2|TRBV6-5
ASSYSMGRSTGELF
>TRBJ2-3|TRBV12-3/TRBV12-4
ASSRPSGAEGDTQY
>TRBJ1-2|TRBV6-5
ASSYSSGNLNGYT
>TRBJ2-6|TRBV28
ASSPRISGANVLT
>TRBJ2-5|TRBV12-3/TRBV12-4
ASSSGTVQETQY
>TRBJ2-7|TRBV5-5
ASSLPSYEQY
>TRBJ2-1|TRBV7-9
ASSLAGKDEQF
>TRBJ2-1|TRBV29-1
SVRKGAELYNEQF